This T cell receptor beta chain comes out of a study of human versus mouse CDR3 diversity and MHC coevolution. Naive CD4 T cells, CD45RO-negative and CD62L-positive, were flow-sorted from PBMCs. V was pared by 0 bases and J by 6 bases, with 5 bases of the junction left unmatched. Germline lookup yields CDR1 MRHNA and CDR2 SNTAGT. This CDR3 is built from 14 residues. TCRdb's table, derived via immunoSEQ multiplex PCR, lists solely in-frame clones and lacks some. The sample contains tens of thousands of clones, roughly 93% of which appear only once. The receptor was isolated from a person aged 25 to 75 in good health. Input material: naive CD4+ T cells from blood. Subset denoted: CD45RO-negative CD62L-positive naive CD4 T cells. The V call is TRBV6-4, the J call TRBJ2-7; TRBD1 agrees at 7 bases. The CDR3 DNA follows: TGTGCCAGCAGTGACTCGACAGGGTGGGCCGAGCAGTACTTC. This encodes CASSDSTGWAEQYF.